These T cell receptor beta chains were read from a single sample in a study of spatial heterogeneity in lung cancer. TCRdb reprocessed the 5' RACE reads via MiXCR and lists one record per CDR3 protein. The sample contains just under 95,000 distinct CDR3 sequences, over 9.5% of which appear only once. This specimen was PBMCs, taken at surgery. These receptor sequences come from a male donor with early-stage non-small cell lung cancer. CDR3s include the opening cysteine and the closing phenylalanine or tryptophan. Each record gives: J gene, V gene, clone size, CDR3 protein. Only some rows state a clone size, as once, few, many or a class for expanded clones.

>TRBJ1-2|TRBV20-1|many
CKITGVGVHGYTF
>TRBJ2-2|TRBV6-2/TRBV6-3|few
CASSYYLSRPNTGELFF
>TRBJ2-3|TRBV7-8|NA
CASSGWRGPDTQYF
>TRBJ2-7|TRBV12-5|many
CASADPDRLGEQYF
>TRBJ2-1|TRBV10-3|many
CAISEGGDEQFF
>TRBJ2-4|TRBV7-2|NA
CASSEETVMAKNIQYF
>TRBJ1-1|TRBV6-5|few
CASTPRSRVNTEAFF
>TRBJ1-1|TRBV7-9|NA
CASSTIGRATMNTEAFF
>TRBJ2-7|TRBV9|many
CASSVGDRAFYEQYF
>TRBJ1-1|TRBV28|many
CASGTGSGFAEAFF
>TRBJ1-1|TRBV12-3/TRBV12-4|NA
CASSGTRTGNTEAFF
>TRBJ2-5|TRBV7-3|NA
CASSLNTGEETQYF
>TRBJ2-7|TRBV29-1|NA
CSGGRGRGYEQYF